This TCR beta chain was identified in a study of shared clonotypes between healthy human individuals. CDR3 length: 15 residues. The V gene end was trimmed by 4 bases and the J gene end by 6 bases; junction bases not matched to a gene: 4. The V gene's germline CDR1 is MNHNY and CDR2 SVGAGI (reference sequence). The run depth of the assay was deep. Roughly 200 ng DNA, about 30,000 T cell genomes, went into each sorted-subset replicate PCR. TCRdb's table, derived via immunoSEQ multiplex PCR, lists solely in-frame clones and lacks some. The profile shows roughly 2.2 million clones, 90% to 95% of them singletons.

The sample was naive CD4+ T cells from PBMCs. The subset is: CD45RA+ positively selected. The clonotype originates from a man younger than 35 in good health. Some clones in this sample may be carry-over from other donors' samples. The chain combines TRBV6-6 with TRBJ2-2; 11 bases map to TRBD1. The CDR3 bases are TGTGCCAGCAGTTCCGGGACAGGGGGGGCCGGGGAGCTGTTTTTT. It specifies CASSSGTGGAGELFF.